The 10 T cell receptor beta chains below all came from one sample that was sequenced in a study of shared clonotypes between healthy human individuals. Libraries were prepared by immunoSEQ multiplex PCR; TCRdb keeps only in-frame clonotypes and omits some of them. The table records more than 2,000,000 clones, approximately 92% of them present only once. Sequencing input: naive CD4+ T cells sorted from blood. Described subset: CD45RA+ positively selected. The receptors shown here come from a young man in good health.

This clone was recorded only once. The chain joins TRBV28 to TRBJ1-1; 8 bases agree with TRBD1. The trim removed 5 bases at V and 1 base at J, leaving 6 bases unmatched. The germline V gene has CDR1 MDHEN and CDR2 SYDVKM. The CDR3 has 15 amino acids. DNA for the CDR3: TGTGCCAGCAGTCGCACCGGGACAGGGAACACTGAAGCTTTCTTT. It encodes CASSRTGTGNTEAFF.

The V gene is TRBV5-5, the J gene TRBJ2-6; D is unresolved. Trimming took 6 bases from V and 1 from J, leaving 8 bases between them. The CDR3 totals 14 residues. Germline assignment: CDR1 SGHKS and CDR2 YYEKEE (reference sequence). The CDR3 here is CASISGSGANVLTF. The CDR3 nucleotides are TGTGCCAGCATTTCCGGGTCTGGGGCCAACGTCCTGACTTTC.

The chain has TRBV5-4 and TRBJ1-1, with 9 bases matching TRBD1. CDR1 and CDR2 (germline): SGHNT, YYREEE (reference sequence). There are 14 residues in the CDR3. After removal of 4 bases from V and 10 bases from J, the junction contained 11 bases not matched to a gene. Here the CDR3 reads CASSASGQGLGAFF. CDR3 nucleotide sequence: TGTGCCAGCAGCGCCAGCGGACAGGGGTTAGGAGCTTTCTTT.

The chain's CDR3 is CASRETGVGELFF. CDR3 DNA sequence: TGTGCCAGCAGGGAGACAGGAGTCGGGGAGCTGTTTTTT. The chain couples TRBV7-2 to TRBJ2-2; tentative D call: TRBD1 (6 bases). The CDR3 extends over 13 amino acids. The V and J ends lost 6 bases and 7 bases respectively, with 12 bases between them. Germline V gives CDR1 SGHTA, CDR2 FQGNSA.

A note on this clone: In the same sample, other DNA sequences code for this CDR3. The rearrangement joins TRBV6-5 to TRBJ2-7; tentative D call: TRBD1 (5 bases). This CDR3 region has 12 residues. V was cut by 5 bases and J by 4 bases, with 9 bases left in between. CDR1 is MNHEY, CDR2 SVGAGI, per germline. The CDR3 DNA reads TGTGCCAGCAGTCCTAGGGGTTACGAGCAGTACTTC. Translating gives CASSPRGYEQYF.

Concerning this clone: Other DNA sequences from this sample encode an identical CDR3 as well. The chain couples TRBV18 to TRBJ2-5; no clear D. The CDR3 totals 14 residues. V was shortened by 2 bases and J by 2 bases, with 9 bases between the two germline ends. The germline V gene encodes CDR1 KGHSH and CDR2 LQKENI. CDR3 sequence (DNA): TGTGCCAGCTCACCAGGACGCATGCAAGAGACCCAGTACTTC. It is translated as CASSPGRMQETQYF.

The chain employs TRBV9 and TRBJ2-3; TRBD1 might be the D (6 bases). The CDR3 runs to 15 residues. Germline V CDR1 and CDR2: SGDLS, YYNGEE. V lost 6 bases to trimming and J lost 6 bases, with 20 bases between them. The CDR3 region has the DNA TGTGCCAGCAACCGACTAATAGATCAGGGGGATACGCAGTATTTT. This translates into CASNRLIDQGDTQYF.

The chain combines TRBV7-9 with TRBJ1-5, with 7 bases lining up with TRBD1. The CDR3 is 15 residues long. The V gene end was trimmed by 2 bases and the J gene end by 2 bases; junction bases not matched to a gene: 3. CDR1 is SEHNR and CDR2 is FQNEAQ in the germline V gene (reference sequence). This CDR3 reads CASSLTGDGNQPQHF. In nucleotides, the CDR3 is TGTGCCAGCAGCTTAACAGGGGATGGCAATCAGCCCCAGCATTTT.

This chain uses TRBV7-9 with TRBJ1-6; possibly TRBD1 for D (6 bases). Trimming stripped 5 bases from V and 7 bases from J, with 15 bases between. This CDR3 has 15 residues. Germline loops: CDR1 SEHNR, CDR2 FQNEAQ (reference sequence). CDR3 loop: CASSPRQGLNSPLHF. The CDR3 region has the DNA TGTGCCAGCAGCCCGAGGCAGGGGTTAAATTCACCCCTCCACTTT.

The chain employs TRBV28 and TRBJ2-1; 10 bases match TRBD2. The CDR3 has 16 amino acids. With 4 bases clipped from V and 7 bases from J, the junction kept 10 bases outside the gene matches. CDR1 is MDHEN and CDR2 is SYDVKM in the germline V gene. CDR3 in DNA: TGTGCCAGCAGTTCCAACCCGGGACTAGCGAGGAATGAGCAGTTCTTC. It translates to CASSSNPGLARNEQFF.